The clone carrying this T cell receptor (beta chain) was seen more than once but under ten times. Per the germline V gene, CDR1 is MNHEY and CDR2 is SVGEGT. Trimming removed 8 bases from V and 4 bases from J; junction bases left unmatched: 13. This CDR3 is 16 amino acids long. Ligated cDNA underwent four rounds of PCR with nested alpha and beta constant region primers and SP2. Reverse transcription of blood and skin TCR RNA was primed at alpha and beta constant regions. TCRdb reanalysed the UMI-ligation and nested PCR reads using MiXCR and keeps one entry per CDR3 protein. There are over 550 distinct CDR3 sequences in the sample; 4.5% to 6% occur only once, and more than 15% lies in the top ten. This record belongs to a study of naive and memory T cell subsets. TCR cDNA received a 3' ligated oligonucleotide that carried a UMI.

The sequence was obtained from an adult in good health. Specimen: skin, collected from a tuberculin skin test site or a saline-injected site (not recorded which). This rearrangement joins TRBV6-2 or TRBV6-3 to TRBJ1-2; 10 positions agree with TRBD1. The CDR3 DNA is TGTGCCAGCGCCACCGGGACAGGGGTTCGGAGCTATGGCTACACCTTC. Its translation: CASATGTGVRSYGYTF.